Listed here are 19 T cell receptor beta chains from one sample, sequenced in a study of T cell responses to AZD1222 COVID-19 vaccine. Assay used: immunoSEQ multiplex PCR; TCRdb lists only in-frame clones, some missing. The top ten clones hold around 1.6% of a sample with some 150,000 clones, more than 90% of them seen once. Here the sequenced sample was peripheral blood, taken on day 0 of AZD1222 vaccination. The receptors shown here come from an adult in good health.

The genes are TRBV5-1 and TRBJ2-6; D call uncertain. In germline, CDR1 is SGHRS, CDR2 YFSETQ. Trimming took off 3 bases at V and 3 bases at J, with 10 bases between the two ends. This CDR3 region has 15 residues. The CDR3 bases are TGCGCCAGCAGCTCAACCCAGGATGGGGCCAACGTCCTGACTTTC. It translates to CASSSTQDGANVLTF.

This chain links TRBV28 with TRBJ2-7; possibly TRBD2 for D (5 bases). V lost 7 bases and J lost 0, with 19 bases in between. CDR1 MDHEN and CDR2 SYDVKM come from the germline V gene. The CDR3 extends over 16 amino acids. CDR3 nucleotides: TGTGCCAGCAAGGCCGAGGGATGGTGGGGCTCCTACGAGCAGTACTTC. Its protein is CASKAEGWWGSYEQYF. The complete variable domain, with remaining parts taken from reference TRBV28 and TRBJ2-7, reads DVKVTQSSRYLVKRTGEKVFLECVQDMDHENMFWYRQDPGLGLRLIYFSYDVKMKEKGDIPEGYSVSREKKERFSLILESASTNQTSMYLCASKAEGWWGSYEQYFGPGTRLTVT.

The chain links TRBV19 to TRBJ2-1; 12 bases line up with TRBD2. The length of the CDR3 is 15 residues. Germline V gives CDR1 LNHDA, CDR2 SQIVND (reference sequence). Unmatched junction bases numbered 5, after V lost 7 bases and J lost 4 bases. In DNA form, the CDR3 reads TGTGCCAGTACCGAGGGACTAGCGGGTTACAATGAGCAGTTCTTC. Its protein product is CASTEGLAGYNEQFF.

The chain uses TRBV9 and TRBJ2-1; D is tentatively TRBD1 or TRBD2 (5 bases each). Germline V gene lookup returns CDR1 SGDLS and CDR2 YYNGEE. V lost 4 bases and J lost 4, with 15 bases in between. CDR3 length equals 15 residues. CDR3 in amino acids: CASSPGRGEYNEQFF. The CDR3 DNA follows: TGTGCCAGCAGCCCCGGGCGAGGGGAATACAATGAGCAGTTCTTC.

This clone is a singleton in its sample. The V call is TRBV19, the J call TRBJ1-1; maybe TRBD1 (6 bases). Germline lookup yields CDR1 LNHDA and CDR2 SQIVND (reference sequence). V gave up 5 bases and J gave up 4 bases, with 14 bases separating them. CDR3 length: 14 amino acids. CDR3 loop: CASSGTTIFTEAFF. The CDR3 region has the DNA TGTGCCAGTAGTGGGACAACTATCTTCACTGAAGCTTTCTTT. Variable domain in full (rest from reference TRBV19 and TRBJ1-1): DGGITQSPKYLFRKEGQNVTLSCEQNLNHDAMYWYRQDPGQGLRLIYYSQIVNDFQKGDIAEGYSVSREKKESFPLTVTSAQKNPTAFYLCASSGTTIFTEAFFGQGTRLTVV.

There are a few counts of this clone. V is TRBV9 and J is TRBJ2-7; TRBD2 matches at 7 bases. Trimming took 0 bases from V and 3 from J; bases not matched to a gene: 3. Germline V gives CDR1 SGDLS, CDR2 YYNGEE. This CDR3 spans 14 amino acids. CDR3 residues: CASSVDGGVYEQYF. The CDR3 region has the DNA TGTGCCAGCAGCGTAGATGGGGGGGTCTACGAGCAGTACTTC. The variable domain in full, completed from reference TRBV9 and TRBJ2-7, reads DSGVTQTPKHLITATGQRVTLRCSPRSGDLSVYWYQQSLDQGLQFLIQYYNGEERAKGNILERFSAQQFPDLHSELNLSSLELGDSALYFCASSVDGGVYEQYFGPGTRLTVT.

The chain recombines TRBV28 with TRBJ1-1, with TRBD1 matching 12 bases. Losses at the gene ends were 5 bases for V and 0 bases for J; bases not matched to a gene: 19. There are 21 residues in the CDR3. CDR1 MDHEN and CDR2 SYDVKM come from the germline V gene. Here the CDR3 DNA reads TGTGCCAGCAGTCCCAACACCGGGACAGGGGGCAGGAGGGCTATGAACACTGAAGCTTTCTTT. This codes for CASSPNTGTGGRRAMNTEAFF.

The genes are TRBV7-2 and TRBJ1-5, with TRBD1 identical over 7 bases. The CDR3 is 15 amino acids. The trim removed 2 bases at V and 4 bases at J, leaving 5 bases unmatched. The germline CDR1 and CDR2 sequences are SGHTA and FQGNSA. CDR3 sequence reads: CASSLTGDRNQPQHF. The CDR3 DNA follows: TGTGCCAGCAGCTTAACAGGGGATCGAAATCAGCCCCAGCATTTT.

The chain employs TRBV28 and TRBJ1-1; tentative D call: TRBD1 (6 bases). CDR3 length: 13 residues. CDR1 and CDR2 from the germline V gene are MDHEN and SYDVKM. V gave up 6 bases and J gave up 8 bases, with 16 bases separating them. CDR3 in amino acids: CASSPGGGTEAFF. CDR3 in DNA: TGTGCCAGCAGCCCCGGAGGCGGGACAGAAGCTTTCTTT.

This chain joins TRBV12-3 or TRBV12-4 and TRBJ2-1, with 9 nucleotides matching TRBD2. CDR3 length: 12 amino acids. J was trimmed by 9 bases and V by 3 bases; bases with no gene match: 0. CDR3 sequence (DNA): TGTGCCAGCAGTTTGACTAGCGGTGAGCAGTTCTTC. Its translation is CASSLTSGEQFF.

V gene TRBV3-1 (or the pseudogene TRBV3-2) combines with J gene TRBJ1-3; a weak D match, TRBD1 (6 bases). CDR3 length equals 14 residues. Trimming took off 4 bases at V and 3 bases at J, with 10 bases between the two ends. CDR1 is LGHDT, CDR2 YNNKEL, per germline (reference sequence). In nucleotides, the CDR3 is TGTGCCAGCAGCCCAGGGACAAATGGAAACACCATATATTTT. This encodes CASSPGTNGNTIYF.

The gene calls are TRBV19 and TRBJ2-7; D gene ambiguous. Trimming cost V 3 bases and J 0 bases, with 9 bases left between them. Per the germline V gene, CDR1 is LNHDA and CDR2 is SQIVND (reference sequence). The CDR3 runs 14 residues. CDR3 DNA sequence: TGTGCCAGTAGTATGGCCTCGAGCTCCTACGAGCAGTACTTC. It specifies CASSMASSSYEQYF.

J is TRBJ2-3 and V is TRBV6-6; D may match TRBD1 or TRBD2 (5 bases each). The V end lost 5 bases, the J end lost 0 bases, and 9 bases lay between the germline ends. CDR1 and CDR2 (germline): MNHNY, SVGAGI (reference sequence). The CDR3 consists of 14 residues. CDR3 in amino acids: CASSHGDSTDTQYF. CDR3 bases: TGTGCCAGCAGTCACGGGGACAGCACAGATACGCAGTATTTT.

The chain couples TRBV5-1 to TRBJ2-1, with 9 bases aligning to TRBD2. This CDR3 has 14 residues. Per the germline V gene, CDR1 is SGHRS and CDR2 is YFSETQ. The V and J ends lost 7 bases and 2 bases, in that order; junction bases with no gene match: 4. CDR3 bases: TGCGCCAGCGGCCTAGCGGGGACCTACAATGAGCAGTTCTTC. Protein product: CASGLAGTYNEQFF. The full variable domain, with the rest looked up from reference TRBV5-1 and TRBJ2-1, is KAGVTQTPRYLIKTRGQQVTLSCSPISGHRSVSWYQQTPGQGLQFLFEYFSETQRNKGNFPGRFSGRQFSNSRSEMNVSTLELGDSALYLCASGLAGTYNEQFFGPGTRLTVL.

The chain combines TRBV4-3 with TRBJ1-2; 7 nucleotides agree with TRBD1. Germline CDR1 is LGHNA and CDR2 is YSLEER. Unmatched junction bases numbered 21, after V lost 1 base and J lost 4 bases. The CDR3 is made up of 20 amino acids. The CDR3 sequence is CASSQGMGILTGPLGYGYTF. CDR3 nucleotide sequence: TGCGCCAGCAGCCAAGGAATGGGGATACTGACAGGGCCTCTTGGCTATGGCTACACCTTC.

The rearrangement joins TRBV18 to TRBJ1-2; 10 bases fit TRBD1. V shed 5 bases and J 2 bases; nucleotides not matched to a gene: 2. From germline, CDR1 is KGHSH and CDR2 LQKENI. This CDR3 is built from 14 residues. This CDR3 is CASSKGQGNYGYTF. The CDR3 coding sequence is TGTGCCAGCTCAAAGGGACAGGGGAACTATGGCTACACCTTC.

The chain couples TRBV6-5 to TRBJ2-2; D is possibly TRBD2 (5 bases). V lost 6 bases to trimming and J lost 0 bases, with 11 bases between them. The CDR3 totals 15 residues. Germline values: CDR1 MNHEY, CDR2 SVGAGI. In DNA, the CDR3 is TGTGCCAGCAGCTCCGGGGAAGCGAACACCGGGGAGCTGTTTTTT. Translating it yields CASSSGEANTGELFF.

The chain uses TRBV9 and TRBJ2-5; D is uncertain. This CDR3 has 14 amino acids. The germline V gene has CDR1 SGDLS and CDR2 YYNGEE. The germline V and J ends were trimmed by 5 bases and 4 bases, with 15 bases remaining between them. CDR3 region: CASSTITDLETQYF. The CDR3 DNA sequence: TGTGCCAGCAGTACGATCACAGATCTAGAGACCCAGTACTTC.

The chain couples TRBV9 to TRBJ1-6, with D tentatively TRBD1 (6 bases). This CDR3 contains 16 residues. V shed 4 bases and J shed 7 bases, with 18 bases lying between them. The germline V gene has CDR1 SGDLS and CDR2 YYNGEE. The CDR3 nucleotides are TGTGCCAGCAGCACAACCCCCAGGGGTGAAAATTCACCCCTCCACTTT. Its protein is CASSTTPRGENSPLHF.